Below are 17 T cell receptor beta chains sequenced from a single sample in a study of PD-L1 blockade in urothelial cancer (dated by TCRdb to the late 2010s). Library preparation employed the immunoSEQ multiplex PCR assay. As stored in TCRdb, this immuneACCESS dataset retains in-frame rearrangements with V and J assigned. A fraction of the clones does not appear; measured against another copy, unresolved V genes explain less than half of the discrepancy, and the remainder lacks a known reason. A total of 25,000 to 35,000 clones appear in this sample, 79% of them only once. Together, the top ten hold around 3.5% of the sample. The meaning of the sample's time point label: peripheral blood 6 weeks after treatment start. Specimen: PBMCs, collected around atezolizumab (anti-PD-L1) treatment. The source of these receptors is a man aged 65 to 85 with urothelial cancer.

V is TRBV2 and J is TRBJ2-3; 7 bases map to TRBD1. Germline CDR1 reads SNHLY; CDR2 reads FYNNEI. Losses at the gene ends were 5 bases for V and 3 bases for J; bases not matched to a gene: 5. This CDR3 spans 14 amino acids. This chain's CDR3 is CASSRQGRTDTQYF. CDR3 sequence (DNA): TGTGCCAGCAGTCGACAGGGACGAACAGATACGCAGTATTTT.

The gene calls are TRBV9 and TRBJ2-6, with 7 bases lining up with TRBD2. Germline CDR1 reads SGDLS; CDR2 reads YYNGEE. Trimming cost V 3 bases and J 0 bases; bases outside gene matches: 6. The CDR3 sequence is 17 residues long. In DNA, the CDR3 is TGTGCCAGCAGCGAGGGAGGGGTCCCCTCTGGGGCCAACGTCCTGACTTTC. Residues: CASSEGGVPSGANVLTF. Drawing the rest from reference TRBV9 and TRBJ2-6, the complete variable domain is DSGVTQTPKHLITATGQRVTLRCSPRSGDLSVYWYQQSLDQGLQFLIQYYNGEERAKGNILERFSAQQFPDLHSELNLSSLELGDSALYFCASSEGGVPSGANVLTFGAGSRLTVL.

J is TRBJ2-1 and V is TRBV4-3; D not certain. The V end lost 3 bases, the J end lost 4 bases, and 13 bases lay between the germline ends. Germline CDR1 LGHNA, CDR2 YSLEER. The CDR3 extends over 15 amino acids. CDR3 in amino acids: CASSHLENGYNEQFF. In nucleotides, the CDR3 is TGCGCCAGCAGCCACCTAGAAAACGGGTACAATGAGCAGTTCTTC.

V and J are TRBV14 and TRBJ2-1, with 14 bases lining up with TRBD2. Losses at the gene ends were 0 bases for V and 3 bases for J; bases not matched to a gene: 4. CDR3 length: 18 amino acids. Germline V lookup: CDR1 SGHDN, CDR2 FVKESK. CDR3 coding DNA: TGTGCCAGCAGCCAAGATCGGACTAGCGGGGGGATCTACAATGAGCAGTTCTTC. Translation: CASSQDRTSGGIYNEQFF. The variable domain in full, completed from reference TRBV14 and TRBJ2-1, reads EAGVTQFPSHSVIEKGQTVTLRCDPISGHDNLYWYRRVMGKEIKFLLHFVKESKQDESGMPNNRFLAERTGGTYSTLKVQPAELEDSGVYFCASSQDRTSGGIYNEQFFGPGTRLTVL.

CDR3 region: CASSRSGTYEQYF. CDR3 bases: TGTGCCAGCAGTCGAAGCGGTACCTACGAGCAGTACTTC. This chain links TRBV11-2 with TRBJ2-7; a weak D match, TRBD2 (5 bases). In germline, CDR1 is SGHAT, CDR2 FQNNGV. This CDR3 has 13 amino acids. V was shortened by 6 bases and J by 2 bases, with 11 bases between the two germline ends.

The chain is built from TRBV10-1 and TRBJ2-3, with a weak D call TRBD2 (6 bases). Germline CDR1 WNHNN, CDR2 SYGVQD (reference sequence). The germline V and J ends were trimmed by 4 bases and 6 bases, with 26 bases remaining between them. This CDR3 comprises 18 residues. DNA of the CDR3: TGCGCCAGCAGTGGGTTTCCGGGCCGGGACTCCCCTGGGGATACGCAGTATTTT. Translated, it gives CASSGFPGRDSPGDTQYF.

V gene TRBV7-6 combines with J gene TRBJ2-3, with 14 positions matching TRBD2. Trimming took 6 bases from V and 10 from J; bases not matched to a gene: 6. CDR3 length equals 14 residues. Germline V lookup: CDR1 SGHVS, CDR2 FNYEAQ. The CDR3 DNA follows: TGTGCCAGCAGGGCGACTAGCGGGGGGGGTCCGCAGTATTTT. Its protein product is CASRATSGGGPQYF.

The chain links TRBV7-8 to TRBJ1-2, with TRBD1 identical over 8 bases. This CDR3 region has 15 residues. V shed 5 bases and J 5 bases; nucleotides not matched to a gene: 10. CDR1 is SGHVS and CDR2 is FQNEAQ in the germline V gene. In DNA form, the CDR3 reads TGTGCCAGCAGCCCAAGACAGGGGATTCAGTATGGCTACACCTTC. Translation gives CASSPRQGIQYGYTF.

Here the CDR3 DNA reads TGCGCCATCTACGGCAGGGGGCTGTTTTTT. It yields the protein CAIYGRGLFF. This chain connects TRBV23-1 to TRBJ2-2; weak D call: TRBD1 (6 bases). TRBV23-1 is an ORF for which the function is uncertain. The ends were cut back, 10 bases at V and 13 bases at J, with 13 bases in the middle. The CDR3 loop spans 10 amino acids.

The rearrangement uses TRBV7-2 and TRBJ2-1; D is perhaps TRBD1 (5 bases). Germline CDR1 reads SGHTA; CDR2 reads FQGNSA. V dropped 1 base and J dropped 5 bases, with 9 bases sitting between them. The CDR3 has 14 amino acids. The CDR3 DNA sequence: TGTGCCAGCAGCTTAGGCGTAGGGGACAATGAGCAGTTCTTC. This encodes CASSLGVGDNEQFF.

The V gene is TRBV23-1, the J gene TRBJ2-5; the D gene is possibly TRBD2 (5 bases). TRBV23-1 qualifies as an ORF whose function is uncertain. Trimming took 0 bases from V and 2 from J, leaving 13 bases between them. There are 16 residues in the CDR3. CDR3 sequence reads: CASSQSKPGGQETQYF. The CDR3 bases are TGCGCCAGCAGTCAATCGAAACCCGGAGGACAAGAGACCCAGTACTTC.

This rearrangement joins TRBV4-3 to TRBJ2-1; TRBD2 matches 10 bases. Germline-derived CDR1 and CDR2 are LGHNA and YSLEER. Trimming took 4 bases from V and 7 from J; bases not matched to a gene: 10. CDR3 length equals 16 residues. This CDR3 is CASSLTLAGVVNEQFF. As DNA, the CDR3 is TGCGCCAGCAGCCTTACCCTAGCGGGAGTCGTAAATGAGCAGTTCTTC.

This clone came up once. The rearrangement joins TRBV5-1 to TRBJ2-3; tentatively, D is TRBD2 (5 bases). The V gene's germline CDR1 is SGHRS and CDR2 YFSETQ. Trimming took 4 bases from V and 2 from J, leaving 14 bases between them. This CDR3 contains 15 residues. The chain's CDR3 is CASSEPRDPTDTQYF. CDR3 in DNA: TGCGCCAGCAGCGAACCTCGGGATCCCACAGATACGCAGTATTTT.

This chain uses TRBV7-9 with TRBJ2-5, with 8 bases identical to TRBD2. Germline trimming cut 4 bases from V and 10 bases from J; bases unmatched to any gene: 2. Germline loops: CDR1 SEHNR, CDR2 FQNEAQ (reference sequence). The CDR3 contains 11 residues. CDR3 nucleotide sequence: TGTGCCAGCAGCTCCGGGGGGGGCCAGTACTTC. This encodes CASSSGGGQYF.

This rearrangement joins TRBV7-9 to TRBJ2-3, with 11 bases that match TRBD2. The CDR3 runs 14 residues. With V trimmed by 10 bases and J by 4 bases, 7 bases remained unmatched. CDR1 SEHNR and CDR2 FQNEAQ come from the germline V gene (reference sequence). The CDR3 nucleotides are TGTGCCACCCAGACTAGCGGGATAGCAGATACGCAGTATTTT. It codes for CATQTSGIADTQYF.

The chain is built from TRBV6-6 and TRBJ2-1; 11 bases are shared with TRBD1. V lost 5 bases and J lost 1; bases outside the gene matches: 4. CDR3 length equals 16 residues. Germline V gives CDR1 MNHNY, CDR2 SVGAGI (reference sequence). CDR3 loop: CASSPGTGGSYNEQFF. The CDR3 DNA reads as TGTGCCAGCAGTCCCGGGACAGGGGGGTCCTACAATGAGCAGTTCTTC.

CDR3 coding DNA: TGTGCCAGCAGCTCCCAGGGAAATGGATACAATGAGCAGTTCTTC. The encoded protein is CASSSQGNGYNEQFF. This chain connects TRBV7-9 to TRBJ2-1, with a weak D call TRBD1 (5 bases). V was clipped by 4 bases and J by 4 bases, with 14 bases between them. This CDR3 comprises 15 residues. Germline values: CDR1 SEHNR, CDR2 FQNEAQ (reference sequence).